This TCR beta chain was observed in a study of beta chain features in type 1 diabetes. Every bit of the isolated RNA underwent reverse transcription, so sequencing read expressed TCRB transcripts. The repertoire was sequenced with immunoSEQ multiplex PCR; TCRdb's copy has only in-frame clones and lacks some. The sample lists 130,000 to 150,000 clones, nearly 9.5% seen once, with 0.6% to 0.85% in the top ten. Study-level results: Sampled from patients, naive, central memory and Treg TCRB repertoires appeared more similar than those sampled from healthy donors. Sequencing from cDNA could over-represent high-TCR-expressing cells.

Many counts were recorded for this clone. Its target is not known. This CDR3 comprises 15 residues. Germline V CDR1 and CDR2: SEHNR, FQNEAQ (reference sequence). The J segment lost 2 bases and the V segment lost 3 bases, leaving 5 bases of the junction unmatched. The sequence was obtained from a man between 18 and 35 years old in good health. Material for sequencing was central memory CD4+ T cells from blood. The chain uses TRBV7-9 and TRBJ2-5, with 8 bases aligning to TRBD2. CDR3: CASSFDASGQETQYF. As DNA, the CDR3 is TGTGCCAGCAGCTTCGATGCTAGCGGGCAAGAGACCCAGTACTTC.